This T cell receptor (beta chain) was retrieved from a study of blood T cell repertoires in COVID-19. Across the study: Italy, Spain and the United States were the sources of the convalescent and acute COVID-19 samples. PBMCs, B-cell-depleted T cells, or T cells were the source of the cDNA or gDNA that made up the material.

The CDR3 totals 15 residues. J was trimmed by 1 base and V by 6 bases; bases with no gene match: 5. Germline CDR1 and CDR2: KGHSH and LQKENI. Methods used by the authors: Estimates of nucleated cell counts were drawn from the amplification of reference gene primers. The protocol was immunoSEQ multiplex PCR, while the TCRdb copy is restricted to in-frame clones and leaves out a portion. D and trimming were read from the DNA, whereas the V and J calls and clone size are those reported in that table. The data contain 200,000 to 250,000 clones, more than 70% of them singletons. The source is an older woman with acute or convalescent COVID-19. Sequencing was carried out using peripheral blood. V gene TRBV18 combines with J gene TRBJ1-5; 8 nucleotides agree with TRBD1. CDR3 in DNA: TGTGCCAGCTCCCAGGACAGGGCCAGCAATCAGCCCCAGCATTTT. Translation: CASSQDRASNQPQHF.